These 28 T cell receptor beta chains share one sample of origin, sequenced in a study of CD8+CD57+ T cells in acquired aplastic anemia. CDR3 and TCR beta VDJ profiling relied on genomic DNA as the template. TCRdb reprocessed the reads with MiXCR, giving one entry per CDR3 protein. The sample consists of some 150,000 distinct CDR3 sequences, 71% of them appearing once. Selection for sequencing was limited to patients who had shown CD8+CD57+ cell expansion by flow cytometry. Sequencing input: sorted CD4+, CD8+, or CD8+CD57+ T cells (not recorded which) from PBMCs. Every receptor here comes from a human donor with aplastic anemia.

V is TRBV5-4 and J is TRBJ1-6; tentative D call: TRBD1 (5 bases). The CDR3 spans 15 residues. The V end lost 3 bases, the J end lost 8 bases, and 15 bases lay between the germline ends. CDR1 and CDR2 (germline): SGHNT, YYREEE (reference sequence). DNA for the CDR3: TGTGCCAGCAGCTCGGGGACCAGTGTCGATTCACCCCTCCACTTT. This translates into CASSSGTSVDSPLHF.

This chain links TRBV25-1 with TRBJ2-3; TRBD2 might be the D (6 bases). This CDR3 is built from 16 residues. Trimming removed 2 bases from V and 0 bases from J, with 12 bases in between. Germline loops: CDR1 MGHDK, CDR2 SYGVNS. The CDR3 nucleotides read TGTGCCAGCAGTGAAAGCGGGCCAGCTAGCACAGATACGCAGTATTTT. It is translated as CASSESGPASTDTQYF.

The chain carries TRBV6-5 and TRBJ2-3, with TRBD2 as a possible D gene (6 bases). The V gene's germline CDR1 is MNHEY and CDR2 SVGAGI. The V end lost 8 bases, the J end lost 4 bases, and 16 bases lay between the germline ends. The CDR3 contains 14 residues. This CDR3 reads CASGNLRGSDTQYF. In DNA, the CDR3 is TGTGCCAGCGGGAACCTCCGGGGGTCAGATACGCAGTATTTT.

The gene calls are TRBV7-2 and TRBJ2-7, with D uncertain. Germline V gene lookup returns CDR1 SGHTA and CDR2 FQGNSA. V dropped 2 bases and J dropped 2 bases, with 7 bases sitting between them. The CDR3 is 13 amino acids. The CDR3, as DNA: TGTGCCAGCAGCTTAAGTTCCACCTACGAGCAGTACTTC. Translating gives CASSLSSTYEQYF.

The rearrangement links TRBV9 to TRBJ1-1; D is uncertain. The germline V gene encodes CDR1 SGDLS and CDR2 YYNGEE. The V gene lost 3 bases and the J gene lost 10 bases, with 16 bases spanning the gap. This CDR3 is 13 amino acids long. The chain's CDR3 is CASSAYTNPGAFF. CDR3 DNA: TGTGCCAGCAGCGCATACACGAACCCTGGAGCTTTCTTT. Based on the CDR3 plus reference TRBV9 and TRBJ1-1, the full variable domain is DSGVTQTPKHLITATGQRVTLRCSPRSGDLSVYWYQQSLDQGLQFLIQYYNGEERAKGNILERFSAQQFPDLHSELNLSSLELGDSALYFCASSAYTNPGAFFGQGTRLTVV.

The rearrangement joins TRBV25-1 to TRBJ2-7; 8 positions match TRBD1. The length of the CDR3 is 15 residues. With V trimmed by 0 bases and J by 3 bases, 4 bases remained unmatched. Germline V lookup: CDR1 MGHDK, CDR2 SYGVNS. The CDR3 nucleotides read TGTGCCAGCAGTGAATATAGGACAGGGTACTACGAGCAGTACTTC. It specifies CASSEYRTGYYEQYF.

The rearrangement joins TRBV19 to TRBJ1-5; D uncertain. CDR1 is LNHDA and CDR2 is SQIVND in the germline V gene (reference sequence). There are 14 residues in the CDR3. With 7 bases removed from V and 3 bases from J, the gap between germline ends came to 13 bases. The CDR3 loop is CASILGPYNQPQHF. CDR3 DNA sequence: TGTGCCAGTATTTTAGGGCCCTACAATCAGCCCCAGCATTTT.

The DNA for the CDR3 is TGTGCCATCTGCCCGGGCCGCGACAGGGGAGACGAGCAGTACTTC. This encodes CAICPGRDRGDEQYF. This chain links TRBV10-3 with TRBJ2-7; TRBD1 aligns across 8 bases. The CDR3 consists of 15 residues. The trim removed 8 bases at V and 5 bases at J, leaving 14 bases unmatched. Germline V gene lookup returns CDR1 ENHRY and CDR2 SYGVKD.

The gene calls are TRBV2 and TRBJ2-5; maybe TRBD1 (6 bases). CDR1 and CDR2 (germline): SNHLY, FYNNEI. Trimming pared 5 bases from V and 0 bases from J, leaving 13 bases between. The CDR3 totals 15 residues. CDR3 sequence (DNA): TGTGCCAGCAGTCCCCAGGGGCTTCACCAAGAGACCCAGTACTTC. Translated, it gives CASSPQGLHQETQYF.

This clonotype occurred once. This chain joins TRBV4-1 and TRBJ2-7; 7 bases are shared with TRBD1. The V and J ends lost 0 bases and 3 bases, in that order; junction bases with no gene match: 8. Germline lookup yields CDR1 MGHRA and CDR2 YSYEKL. The CDR3 contains 16 residues. Written as DNA, the CDR3 is TGCGCCAGCAGCCAAGACTGGACAGGACCGGGCTACGAGCAGTACTTC. This encodes CASSQDWTGPGYEQYF.

A single count supports this clonotype. This rearrangement joins TRBV25-1 to TRBJ2-1; the D is unclear. V lost 5 bases and J lost 2, with 13 bases in between. Per the germline V gene, CDR1 is MGHDK and CDR2 is SYGVNS. This CDR3 region has 15 residues. The CDR3 DNA sequence: TGTGCCAGCAGTCGGCGCATAGAACCCTACAATGAGCAGTTCTTC. It codes for CASSRRIEPYNEQFF.

CDR3 residues: CATSRDRGSYNEQFF. CDR3 DNA sequence: TGTGCCACCAGCAGGGACAGGGGTTCCTACAATGAGCAGTTCTTC. The V and J genes are TRBV15 and TRBJ2-1; 9 nucleotides agree with TRBD1. Germline-derived CDR1 and CDR2 are LNHNV and YYDKDF (reference sequence). The CDR3 consists of 15 residues. The junction had 1 base not matched to a gene; V was cut back by 3 bases and J by 1 base.

The gene calls are TRBV9 and TRBJ1-1; D call uncertain. This CDR3 is 16 amino acids long. With 2 bases removed from V and 3 bases from J, the gap between germline ends came to 17 bases. Germline lookup yields CDR1 SGDLS and CDR2 YYNGEE. The CDR3 sequence is CASSVEGIGVDTEAFF. The CDR3 region has the DNA TGTGCCAGCAGCGTGGAGGGAATTGGGGTTGACACTGAAGCTTTCTTT.

This chain uses TRBV7-9 with TRBJ2-1; 8 bases agree with TRBD2. Trimming removed 5 bases from V and 12 bases from J; junction bases left unmatched: 6. CDR1 and CDR2 (germline): SEHNR, FQNEAQ (reference sequence). The length of the CDR3 is 12 residues. CDR3: CASSMGLEGQFF. CDR3 sequence (DNA): TGTGCCAGCAGCATGGGACTAGAGGGGCAGTTCTTC.

In this sample, this clonotype turned up a few times. This chain links TRBV20-1 with TRBJ1-2; D not certain. Deletions cut 0 bases from V and 7 bases from J, with 12 bases between. This CDR3 has 13 residues. Germline CDR1 and CDR2: DFQATT and SNEGSKA (reference sequence). CDR3 region: CSAREVQASGYTF. In nucleotides, the CDR3 is TGCAGTGCTAGAGAGGTGCAGGCGAGTGGCTACACCTTC.

The chain recombines TRBV5-1 with TRBJ2-7; D not resolved. Trimming cost V 1 base and J 6 bases, with 11 bases left between them. CDR3 length: 13 residues. Germline values: CDR1 SGHRS, CDR2 YFSETQ. CDR3 nucleotides: TGCGCCAGCAGCTTGAAAGCCGCGGCCGAGCAGTACTTC. Protein product: CASSLKAAAEQYF.

As for this clonotype: Sequence at one end of the junction differs from germline and may be a read error. V and J are TRBV2 and TRBJ2-3; D is undetermined. Germline CDR1 reads SNHLY; CDR2 reads FYNNEI. The CDR3 is made up of 11 amino acids. CDR3 bases: TGTGTCAGCAGTGTAACAGATACGCAGTATTTT. It codes for CVSSVTDTQYF.

The J gene is TRBJ1-3, the V gene TRBV25-1; D is possibly TRBD1 (5 bases). The CDR3 sequence is 13 residues long. Looked up from germline, CDR1 is MGHDK and CDR2 is SYGVNS. V was cut by 10 bases and J by 5 bases, with 15 bases left in between. CDR3 in amino acids: CATSRDLRNTIYF. CDR3 DNA sequence: TGTGCCACCTCAAGGGACCTTCGAAACACCATATATTTT. The full variable domain, its missing parts supplied by reference TRBV25-1 and TRBJ1-3, is EADIYQTPRYLVIGTGKKITLECSQTMGHDKMYWYQQDPGMELHLIHYSYGVNSTEKGDLSSESTVSRIRTEHFPLTLESARPSHTSQYLCATSRDLRNTIYFGEGSWLTVV.

The genes are TRBV25-1 and TRBJ2-7, with 11 bases identical to TRBD1. The CDR3 consists of 15 residues. The V gene end was trimmed by 7 bases and the J gene end by 2 bases; junction bases not matched to a gene: 7. Germline CDR1 is MGHDK and CDR2 is SYGVNS. The CDR3: CASTPRDRGTYEQYF. DNA of the CDR3: TGTGCCAGCACCCCCCGGGACAGGGGGACCTACGAGCAGTACTTC.

The chain links TRBV5-4 to TRBJ2-7, with D perhaps being TRBD1 or TRBD2 (6 bases each). The CDR3 sequence is 14 residues long. V was pared by 1 base and J by 3 bases, with 11 bases between. From germline, CDR1 is SGHNT and CDR2 YYREEE (reference sequence). The CDR3 DNA is TGTGCCAGCAGCTTGTACGGGGGCGGCTACGAGCAGTACTTC. It encodes CASSLYGGGYEQYF.

This chain uses TRBV7-9 with TRBJ1-6, with a tentative D call TRBD1 (5 bases). The V end lost 3 bases, the J end lost 7 bases, and 10 bases lay between the germline ends. Germline V lookup: CDR1 SEHNR, CDR2 FQNEAQ (reference sequence). CDR3 length: 14 amino acids. CDR3 DNA sequence: TGTGCCAGCAGCTTCTCCCAGGGAAATTCACCCCTCCACTTT. Its protein product is CASSFSQGNSPLHF.

This CDR3 is CASSDQGQGNTIYF. CDR3 coding DNA: TGTGCCAGCAGTGATCAGGGACAGGGGAACACCATATATTTT. The J gene is TRBJ1-3, the V gene TRBV25-1; 10 nucleotides match TRBD1. The ends lost 3 bases at V and 7 bases at J; junction bases unmatched: 3. The CDR3 extends over 14 amino acids. Germline lookup yields CDR1 MGHDK and CDR2 SYGVNS.

V usage is TRBV19 and J usage is TRBJ1-5; the match to TRBD1 covers 9 bases. Germline CDR1 is LNHDA and CDR2 is SQIVND (reference sequence). The junction had 1 base not matched to a gene; V was cut back by 2 bases and J by 5 bases. CDR3 length: 14 residues. This chain's CDR3 is CASSITGGDQPQHF. CDR3 DNA: TGTGCCAGTAGTATAACAGGGGGCGATCAGCCCCAGCATTTT.

This clonotype turned up a few times. The V gene is TRBV7-9, the J gene TRBJ1-4; D gene unclear. In germline, CDR1 is SEHNR, CDR2 FQNEAQ (reference sequence). Trimming took off 7 bases at V and 1 base at J, with 7 bases between the two ends. The CDR3 contains 13 residues. In DNA, the CDR3 is TGTGCCAGCACCAAGGGAACTAATGAAAAACTGTTTTTT. The encoded protein is CASTKGTNEKLFF.

This chain connects TRBV10-1 to TRBJ2-2; TRBD1 agrees at 7 bases. Germline V gene lookup returns CDR1 WNHNN and CDR2 SYGVQD (reference sequence). The CDR3 length is 15 residues. V shed 3 bases and J 0 bases; nucleotides not matched to a gene: 1. Here the CDR3 DNA reads TGCGCCAGCAGTGACCAGGGGGCGAACACCGGGGAGCTGTTTTTT. Translating gives CASSDQGANTGELFF.

There are many counts of this clonotype. V usage is TRBV5-6 and J usage is TRBJ2-1; D remains ambiguous. Germline V gene lookup returns CDR1 SGHDT and CDR2 YYEEEE. Deletions cut 0 bases from V and 5 bases from J, with 15 bases between. This CDR3 comprises 16 residues. The CDR3 here is CASSLESVNWDNEQFF. For the CDR3, the DNA is TGTGCCAGCAGCTTGGAGTCGGTGAATTGGGACAATGAGCAGTTCTTC.

Comments on this clonotype: The junction shows a germline mismatch at one end, possibly a read error. The rearrangement links TRBV10-3 to TRBJ2-7; 9 bases match TRBD1. This CDR3 region has 14 residues. In germline, CDR1 is ENHRY, CDR2 SYGVKD. The CDR3 region has the DNA TGTGCCATCAACCAAAGGGGACAGGGCTACGAGCGGTACTTC. Translation: CAINQRGQGYERYF.

This clonotype was counted only a few times. The CDR3 DNA reads TGTGCCAGCAGCCCCATGGGCAGGGGCTACGAGCAGTACTTC. Its translation: CASSPMGRGYEQYF. The genes are TRBV7-3 and TRBJ2-7; possible D gene TRBD1, 6 bases. CDR1 SGHTA and CDR2 FQGTGA come from the germline V gene. Trimming pared 5 bases from V and 3 bases from J, leaving 14 bases between. The CDR3 contains 14 residues.